Listed here are 17 T cell receptor beta chains from one sample, sequenced in a study of blood T cell repertoires in COVID-19. Sequencing used immunoSEQ multiplex PCR; TCRdb keeps in-frame clones, though not all of them. The sample includes about 200,000 clones, roughly four fifths seen only once; the top ten take 6% to 8%. The material sequenced was PBMCs or T cells enriched from blood (not recorded which). The receptors originated from a man aged 35-49 years who had recovered from COVID-19.

The CDR3 protein is CASSPLSIKQGGNSPLHF. The CDR3 coding sequence is TGTGCCAGCTCACCACTTTCGATCAAACAGGGGGGCAATTCACCCCTCCACTTT. The chain couples TRBV18 to TRBJ1-6; TRBD1 matches 8 bases. Germline CDR1 reads KGHSH; CDR2 reads LQKENI. With 1 base clipped from V and 7 bases from J, the junction kept 12 bases outside the gene matches. CDR3 length equals 18 residues. The whole variable domain, remainder taken from reference TRBV18 and TRBJ1-6, is NAGVMQNPRHLVRRRGQEARLRCSPMKGHSHVYWYRQLPEEGLKFMVYLQKENIIDESGMPKERFSAEFPKEGPSILRIQQVVRGDSAAYFCASSPLSIKQGGNSPLHFGNGTRLTVT.

The chain recombines TRBV11-2 with TRBJ2-1, with 11 bases lining up with TRBD2. From germline, CDR1 is SGHAT and CDR2 FQNNGV. V gave up 2 bases and J gave up 3 bases; unmatched junction bases: 3. The length of the CDR3 is 16 residues. CDR3 amino acids: CASSLLAGGFYNEQFF. The CDR3 DNA follows: TGTGCCAGCAGCTTATTAGCGGGGGGGTTCTACAATGAGCAGTTCTTC.

This chain joins TRBV12-3 or TRBV12-4 and TRBJ2-2; D may be TRBD1 (5 bases). The CDR3 covers 13 residues. Trimming removed 6 bases from V and 4 bases from J, with 9 bases in between. The DNA of the CDR3 is TGTGCCAGCAGGCGACAGTCCACCGGGGAGCTGTTTTTT. Translation gives CASRRQSTGELFF.

The V call is TRBV3-1 (or the pseudogene TRBV3-2), the J call TRBJ1-2; 9 bases agree with TRBD1. CDR3 length equals 15 residues. CDR1 LGHDT and CDR2 YNNKEL come from the germline V gene (reference sequence). The J segment lost 5 bases and the V segment lost 4 bases, leaving 8 bases of the junction unmatched. The CDR3 reads CASSPSGTGIYGYTF. CDR3 coding DNA: TGTGCCAGCAGCCCATCCGGGACAGGGATTTATGGCTACACCTTC.

This clone was detected a few times. This sequence joins TRBV19 and TRBJ1-2, with D tentatively TRBD1 (5 bases). The CDR3 length is 12 residues. The V gene's germline CDR1 is LNHDA and CDR2 SQIVND (reference sequence). Deletions cut 3 bases from V and 10 bases from J, with 12 bases between. The CDR3 nucleotides read TGTGCCAGTAGTATCGACAGCAAAAACTACACCTTC. This gives the protein CASSIDSKNYTF.

The rearrangement joins TRBV6-6 to TRBJ2-5; perhaps TRBD2 as D (6 bases). V was shortened by 6 bases and J by 4 bases, with 12 bases between the two germline ends. Germline assignment: CDR1 MNHNY and CDR2 SVGAGI (reference sequence). The CDR3 is 13 amino acids. CDR3 sequence: CASSQSGVETQYF. CDR3 nucleotides: TGTGCCAGCAGCCAGTCGGGGGTAGAGACCCAGTACTTC.

The chain employs TRBV29-1 and TRBJ1-2; D not certain. This CDR3 contains 13 residues. V shed 1 base and J shed 6 bases, with 12 bases lying between them. Per the germline V gene, CDR1 is SQVTM and CDR2 is ANQGSEA. The CDR3 DNA reads TGCAGCGTTGAAGCGGCGGGGTATGATGGCTACACCTTC. It is translated as CSVEAAGYDGYTF.

V is TRBV19 and J is TRBJ1-5; maybe TRBD1 (6 bases). The V and J ends lost 2 bases and 2 bases respectively, with 13 bases between them. The CDR3 has 16 residues. The V gene's germline CDR1 is LNHDA and CDR2 SQIVND (reference sequence). CDR3 sequence reads: CASSIRTELGNQPQHF. The CDR3 nucleotides read TGTGCCAGTAGTATAAGGACAGAATTAGGCAATCAGCCCCAGCATTTT.

The chain joins TRBV5-1 to TRBJ2-3, with 9 bases aligning to TRBD2. Looked up from germline, CDR1 is SGHRS and CDR2 is YFSETQ. Trimming took 0 bases from V and 0 from J; bases not matched to a gene: 5. The CDR3 length is 17 residues. In nucleotides, the CDR3 is TGCGCCAGCAGCTTGGACGGCGGGGGGGCGAGCACAGATACGCAGTATTTT. Encoded protein: CASSLDGGGASTDTQYF.

The genes are TRBV5-1 and TRBJ1-4, with D possibly TRBD1 on 5 matching bases. Trimming cost V 0 bases and J 7 bases, with 16 bases left between them. This CDR3 spans 16 amino acids. Germline values: CDR1 SGHRS, CDR2 YFSETQ. The CDR3 bases are TGCGCCAGCAGCTTGGAACCCACGCGGGGGTCTGAAAAACTGTTTTTT. Residues: CASSLEPTRGSEKLFF. Supplemented by reference TRBV5-1 and TRBJ1-4, the full variable domain reads KAGVTQTPRYLIKTRGQQVTLSCSPISGHRSVSWYQQTPGQGLQFLFEYFSETQRNKGNFPGRFSGRQFSNSRSEMNVSTLELGDSALYLCASSLEPTRGSEKLFFGSGTQLSVL.

CDR3 sequence: CASSGMGGAPEAFF. The CDR3 region has the DNA TGTGCCAGCAGTGGAATGGGCGGGGCTCCTGAAGCTTTCTTT. J is TRBJ1-1 and V is TRBV25-1, with a possible D match to TRBD1 (5 bases). Trimming pared 4 bases from V and 6 bases from J, leaving 15 bases between. Germline assignment: CDR1 MGHDK and CDR2 SYGVNS. This CDR3 contains 14 residues.

The chain joins TRBV7-9 to TRBJ1-6; D ambiguous. CDR3 length: 13 residues. Trimming shortened V by 1 base and J by 11 bases, and 9 bases separated the two germline ends. Looked up from germline, CDR1 is SEHNR and CDR2 is FQNEAQ (reference sequence). In nucleotides, the CDR3 is TGTGCCAGCAGCTTAGATGAGGGCGCACCCCTCCACTTT. Encoded protein: CASSLDEGAPLHF.

J is TRBJ1-1 and V is TRBV6-5; D may be TRBD1 (6 bases). Trimming took off 4 bases at V and 4 bases at J, with 10 bases between the two ends. This CDR3 contains 13 residues. CDR1 and CDR2 (germline): MNHEY, SVGAGI. This chain's CDR3 is CASSSTGTTEAFF. In DNA, the CDR3 is TGTGCCAGCAGTTCTACAGGGACCACTGAAGCTTTCTTT.

V usage is TRBV27 and J usage is TRBJ1-1, with no clear D. CDR1 is MNHEY, CDR2 SMNVEV, per germline (reference sequence). V lost 0 bases to trimming and J lost 11 bases, with 16 bases between them. This CDR3 has 14 amino acids. In DNA form, the CDR3 reads TGTGCCAGCAGTTTATCGAGGTCCGTTAGCCCCGCTTTCTTT. Translation: CASSLSRSVSPAFF.

V is TRBV20-1 and J is TRBJ1-5; D possibly corresponds to TRBD1 (5 bases). The CDR3 contains 13 residues. V dropped 6 bases and J dropped 8 bases, with 17 bases sitting between them. Germline V gene sequence: CDR1 DFQATT, CDR2 SNEGSKA (reference sequence). The CDR3 DNA sequence: TGCAGTGCAAGTCCGGTCATAGGGGAGCCCCAGCATTTT. This sequence encodes CSASPVIGEPQHF.

V gene TRBV4-3 combines with J gene TRBJ2-5; tentative D call: TRBD1 (6 bases). CDR3 length: 16 residues. V was cut by 0 bases and J by 7 bases, with 18 bases left in between. Germline V CDR1 and CDR2: LGHNA, YSLEER. CDR3 loop: CASSQERGRGEGTQYF. The CDR3 nucleotides are TGCGCCAGCAGCCAAGAAAGGGGCAGGGGCGAGGGGACCCAGTACTTC.

The J gene is TRBJ1-1, the V gene TRBV7-2; D possibly corresponds to TRBD1 (5 bases). CDR1 and CDR2 (germline): SGHTA, FQGNSA. V lost 1 base, J lost 4 bases, and 10 bases lay in between. The CDR3 loop spans 14 amino acids. CDR3 nucleotides: TGTGCCAGCAGCTTAGTATCGCAGGGCACTGAAGCTTTCTTT. Translated: CASSLVSQGTEAFF.